One and the same sample provided the 5 T cell receptor beta chains below, sequenced in a study of T cells after yellow fever vaccination. Each CDR3 protein is one row after TCRdb ran MiXCR on the 5' RACE reads. In the table there are about 260,000 distinct CDR3 sequences, roughly 5.6% of which are singletons. The starting material was CD4+ T cells sorted from PBMCs, obtained on the day of the yellow fever booster vaccination. Receptors were obtained from a man aged 18 to 29 who received the YFV17D yellow fever vaccine.

The chain has TRBV7-2 and TRBJ2-3, with a weak D call TRBD1 (5 bases). The V end was cut by 9 bases, the J end by 2 bases, with 18 bases between. Germline V gene sequence: CDR1 SGHTA, CDR2 FQGNSA. This CDR3 region has 15 residues. The CDR3 region has the DNA TGTGCCAGAGGGGCCCACCTGGCTCTCACAGATACGCAGTATTTT. Protein product: CARGAHLALTDTQYF.

The chain uses TRBV7-2 and TRBJ1-6; maybe TRBD1 (6 bases). In germline, CDR1 is SGHTA, CDR2 FQGNSA. This CDR3 spans 15 amino acids. Trimming cost V 7 bases and J 7 bases, with 17 bases left between them. CDR3: CASMPPGHPNSPLHF. The CDR3, as DNA: TGTGCCAGCATGCCCCCGGGACATCCCAATTCACCCCTCCACTTT.

This clonotype has only a few counts. The chain carries TRBV27 and TRBJ2-7; weak D call: TRBD1 (5 bases). The V and J ends lost 5 bases and 2 bases respectively, with 19 bases between them. This CDR3 comprises 16 residues. From germline, CDR1 is MNHEY and CDR2 SMNVEV (reference sequence). In nucleotides, the CDR3 is TGTGCCAGCAGTCCCCGGACATCTCATATGGCCTACGAGCAGTACTTC. Amino acids: CASSPRTSHMAYEQYF.

In its sample, this clonotype was seen a few times. The chain joins TRBV30 to TRBJ2-1; D is possibly TRBD2 (7 bases). The V and J ends lost 5 bases and 7 bases respectively, with 15 bases between them. CDR1 and CDR2 from the germline V gene are GTSNPN and SVGIG (reference sequence). The CDR3 runs 13 residues. The CDR3 loop reads CAWRWGGRNEQFF. The DNA for the CDR3 is TGTGCCTGGCGGTGGGGGGGCCGAAATGAGCAGTTCTTC.

This clonotype showed up just a few times. The V and J genes are TRBV12-3 or TRBV12-4 and TRBJ2-1, with 8 positions matching TRBD2. The V gene end was trimmed by 2 bases and the J gene end by 12 bases; junction bases not matched to a gene: 12. The CDR3 loop spans 15 amino acids. Here the CDR3 DNA reads TGTGCCAGCAGTTTAATGGCGGGGGGCCCTTTCGGGCAGTTCTTC. Translating gives CASSLMAGGPFGQFF.